The 4 T cell receptor beta chains below come from one sample, sequenced in a study of neurological immune-mediated disorders. TCRdb re-analysed the 5' RACE reads in MiXCR, keeping a single row per CDR3 protein. The repertoire has approximately 90,000 distinct CDR3 sequences, 3.5% of them found once; the top ten carry 6%. Sequencing was carried out using PBMCs. These receptors all come from a woman younger than 30 with multiple sclerosis.

This clonotype was recorded many times. The rearrangement links TRBV6-2 or TRBV6-3 to TRBJ2-3; 7 nucleotides agree with TRBD2. Unmatched junction bases numbered 3, after V lost 6 bases and J lost 6 bases. From germline, CDR1 is MNHEY and CDR2 SVGEGT. The CDR3 extends over 12 amino acids. CDR3 bases: TGTGCCAGCAGGACGACTAGCGATACGCAGTATTTT. Translation gives CASRTTSDTQYF.

This clonotype appeared many times. The CDR3 loop is CATRVGPSTEAFF. CDR3 DNA: TGTGCCACCCGGGTCGGCCCCTCCACTGAAGCTTTCTTT. The rearrangement uses TRBV7-2 and TRBJ1-1, with D hard to call. This CDR3 contains 13 residues. Trimming shortened V by 10 bases and J by 4 bases, and 16 bases separated the two germline ends. CDR1 and CDR2 from the germline V gene are SGHTA and FQGNSA.

This clonotype has at least ten counts. In DNA form, the CDR3 reads TGTGCCAGCAGCTCCAGGGGAATTGGTGTAGATACGCAGTATTTT. It is translated as CASSSRGIGVDTQYF. J is TRBJ2-3 and V is TRBV5-5, with D maybe TRBD1 (6 bases). V was pared by 3 bases and J by 5 bases, with 16 bases between. Germline CDR1 is SGHKS and CDR2 is YYEKEE (reference sequence). This CDR3 comprises 15 residues.

This clonotype was seen many times. The chain combines TRBV5-5 with TRBJ1-1; no clear D gene. Germline CDR1 SGHKS, CDR2 YYEKEE (reference sequence). This CDR3 spans 14 amino acids. V was trimmed by 3 bases and J by 3 bases, leaving 12 bases between them. As DNA, the CDR3 is TGTGCCAGCAGCTACCCCGGGCCTTACACTGAAGCTTTCTTT. It encodes CASSYPGPYTEAFF.